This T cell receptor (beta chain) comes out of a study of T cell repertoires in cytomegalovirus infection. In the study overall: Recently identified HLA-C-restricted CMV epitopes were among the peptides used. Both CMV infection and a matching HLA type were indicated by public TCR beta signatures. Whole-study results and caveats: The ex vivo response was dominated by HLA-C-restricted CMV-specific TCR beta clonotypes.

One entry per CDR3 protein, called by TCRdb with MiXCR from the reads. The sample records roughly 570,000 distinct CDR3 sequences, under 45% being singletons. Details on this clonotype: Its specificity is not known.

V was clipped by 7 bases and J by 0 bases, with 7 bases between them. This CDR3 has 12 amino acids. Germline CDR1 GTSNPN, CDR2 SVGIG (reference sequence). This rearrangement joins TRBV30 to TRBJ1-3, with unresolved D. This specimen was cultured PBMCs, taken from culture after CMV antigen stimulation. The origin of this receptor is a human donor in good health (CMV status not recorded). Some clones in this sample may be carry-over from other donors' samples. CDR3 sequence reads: CASTISGNTIYF. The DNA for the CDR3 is TGTGCCTCAACGATCTCTGGAAACACCATATATTTT.